These 24 T cell receptor beta chains were sequenced from one sample in a study of T cells in Graves' hyperthyroidism and ophthalmopathy (dated by TCRdb to the late 2010s). Library preparation was by multiplex PCR. The listed sequencing device is Illumina HiSeq 2000. The TCR beta CDR3 regions were amplified from the RNA transcripts. For the first round of RT-PCR on the TCR CDR3, the HTBI primer set was used together with the Qiagen OneStep RT-PCR kit. The public reads were run again by TCRdb, first through fastp at Q25 and then through MiXCR, and only productive beta chains were kept. Every entry covers one CDR3 protein and lists the most common genes and DNA from its rows. This sample gives 130,000 or so distinct CDR3 sequences in total; around 20% of them show up just once. The ten largest clones take up 67% of the sample. Sequenced: blood. Source of these receptors: a woman between 50 and 59 years old with Graves' hyperthyroidism that later progressed to Graves' ophthalmopathy.

The chain employs TRBV6-1 and TRBJ1-5, with TRBD1 as a possible D gene (5 bases). Germline CDR1 reads MNHNS; CDR2 reads SASEGT. Trimming left V 2 bases short and J 3 bases short, with 8 bases between. This CDR3 has 14 amino acids. The CDR3 loop reads CASSETGYNQPQHF. Written as DNA, the CDR3 is TGTGCCAGCAGTGAAACAGGTTACAATCAGCCCCAGCATTTT.

This clonotype was counted many times. The chain has TRBV24-1 and TRBJ2-5; D might be TRBD2 (5 bases). V was cut by 10 bases and J by 8 bases, with 10 bases left in between. The CDR3 length is 10 residues. The germline CDR1 and CDR2 sequences are KGHDR and SFDVKD. CDR3 in amino acids: CATIGRTQYF. In DNA form, the CDR3 reads TGTGCCACTATAGGGAGAACCCAGTACTTC.

At least ten counts were recorded for this clonotype. J is TRBJ2-7 and V is TRBV30; the D is unclear. This CDR3 is built from 12 residues. V was shortened by 4 bases and J by 5 bases, with 12 bases between the two germline ends. Germline V lookup: CDR1 GTSNPN, CDR2 SVGIG (reference sequence). The CDR3 loop is CAWKGSGDEQYF. The DNA of the CDR3 is TGTGCCTGGAAAGGGTCTGGGGACGAGCAGTACTTC.

This clonotype was observed a handful of times. The V and J genes are TRBV19 and TRBJ2-1; 8 positions match TRBD2. Germline CDR1 LNHDA, CDR2 SQIVND (reference sequence). Trimming took 6 bases from V and 8 from J; bases not matched to a gene: 15. The CDR3 has 16 amino acids. The CDR3 DNA is TGTGCCAGTAGGCCGGGACCGTTAACCGGGAGGGATGAGCAGTTCTTC. Translation gives CASRPGPLTGRDEQFF. Complete variable domain (other parts from reference TRBV19 and TRBJ2-1): DGGITQSPKYLFRKEGQNVTLSCEQNLNHDAMYWYRQDPGQGLRLIYYSQIVNDFQKGDIAEGYSVSREKKESFPLTVTSAQKNPTAFYLCASRPGPLTGRDEQFFGPGTRLTVL.

This clonotype turned up a few times. The rearrangement uses TRBV7-2 and TRBJ2-4; 7 positions agree with TRBD2. The trim removed 1 base at V and 3 bases at J, leaving 6 bases unmatched. Germline CDR1 reads SGHTA; CDR2 reads FQGNSA. The CDR3 has 16 amino acids. The CDR3 loop is CASSLGAAGVKNIQYF. CDR3 in DNA: TGTGCCAGCAGCTTAGGGGCGGCGGGAGTCAAAAACATTCAGTACTTC.

This clonotype was recorded at least ten times. The J gene is TRBJ2-7, the V gene TRBV28; possibly TRBD1 or TRBD2 for D (5 bases each). The V gene lost 3 bases and the J gene lost 5 bases, with 20 bases spanning the gap. CDR1 MDHEN and CDR2 SYDVKM come from the germline V gene. The CDR3 sequence is 16 residues long. The CDR3 sequence is CASSLGRDPGRDEQYF. CDR3 bases: TGTGCCAGCAGTTTGGGCCGGGACCCCGGGCGGGACGAGCAGTACTTC.

This chain joins TRBV5-5 and TRBJ2-7; TRBD2 matches 12 bases. This CDR3 spans 14 amino acids. CDR1 and CDR2 (germline): SGHKS, YYEKEE (reference sequence). V was pared by 4 bases and J by 4 bases, with 3 bases of the junction left unmatched. The CDR3 protein is CASSLTSGGYEQYF. The CDR3 DNA follows: TGTGCCAGCAGCCTTACTAGCGGGGGGTACGAGCAGTACTTC.

This clonotype was recorded many times. This chain links TRBV5-1 with TRBJ2-1, with TRBD2 matching 9 bases. Germline CDR1 SGHRS, CDR2 YFSETQ. The J segment lost 7 bases and the V segment lost 0 bases, leaving 5 bases of the junction unmatched. The CDR3 contains 15 residues. In nucleotides, the CDR3 is TGCGCCAGCAGCTTGGTAGCGGGAGAAGGGAATGAGCAGTTCTTC. This encodes CASSLVAGEGNEQFF.

The chain joins TRBV3-1 to TRBJ2-1; 11 bases are shared with TRBD1. V trimming: 4 bases; J trimming: 5 bases; junction bases outside the gene matches: 7. The germline gives CDR1 LGHDT, CDR2 YNNKEL (reference sequence). CDR3 size: 16 residues. CDR3 in amino acids: CASSPNRDRGNNEQFF. The DNA of the CDR3 is TGTGCCAGCAGCCCCAACCGGGACAGGGGGAACAATGAGCAGTTCTTC.

The chain joins TRBV6-1 to TRBJ1-1, with D perhaps TRBD1 (5 bases). The CDR3 loop spans 11 amino acids. Germline-derived CDR1 and CDR2 are MNHNS and SASEGT. In nucleotides, the CDR3 is TGTTCTTCACGAGGGGTTTTGGGGGCTTTCTTT. Its protein product is CSSRGVLGAFF.

V gene TRBV24-1 combines with J gene TRBJ1-5; TRBD1 agrees at 8 bases. V was pared by 3 bases and J by 5 bases, with 5 bases of the junction left unmatched. Germline V gene data show CDR1 as KGHDR and CDR2 as SFDVKD. This CDR3 spans 15 amino acids. CDR3 bases: TGTGCCACCAGTGATGGTACAGGGGGGCATCAGCCCCAGCATTTT. Amino acids: CATSDGTGGHQPQHF.

This chain joins TRBV11-3 and TRBJ1-5; 7 nucleotides line up with TRBD1. J lost 1 base, V lost 1 base, and 4 bases had no gene match. Germline lookup yields CDR1 SGHNT and CDR2 YENEEA. The length of the CDR3 is 16 residues. The CDR3 DNA follows: TGTGCCAGCAGCTTAGTGGGGACAGACAGCAATCAGCCCCAGCATTTT. This encodes CASSLVGTDSNQPQHF.

This clonotype was detected many times. The chain couples TRBV20-1 to TRBJ2-1, with 8 bases that match TRBD1. Germline V gene data show CDR1 as DFQATT and CDR2 as SNEGSKA (reference sequence). The CDR3 extends over 15 amino acids. V lost 0 bases to trimming and J lost 7 bases; unmatched junction nucleotides: 8. The CDR3 DNA sequence: TGCAGTGCTAGAGACCTCGGGACAGGACGGAATGAGCAGTTCTTC. Translated, it gives CSARDLGTGRNEQFF.

This clonotype was found many times. The V and J genes are TRBV5-1 and TRBJ2-7, with 7 bases matching TRBD2. The CDR3 is 13 residues long. Looked up from germline, CDR1 is SGHRS and CDR2 is YFSETQ. With V trimmed by 0 bases and J by 6 bases, 3 bases remained unmatched. In DNA, the CDR3 is TGCGCCAGCAGCTTGGAGGGACTATTCGAGCAGTACTTC. Amino acid sequence: CASSLEGLFEQYF. Drawing the rest from reference TRBV5-1 and TRBJ2-7, the complete variable domain is KAGVTQTPRYLIKTRGQQVTLSCSPISGHRSVSWYQQTPGQGLQFLFEYFSETQRNKGNFPGRFSGRQFSNSRSEMNVSTLELGDSALYLCASSLEGLFEQYFGPGTRLTVT.

This clonotype was recorded at least ten times. This chain joins TRBV5-1 and TRBJ2-1; D is perhaps TRBD2 (5 bases). The ends were cut back, 0 bases at V and 1 base at J, with 14 bases in the middle. The CDR3 loop spans 17 amino acids. Germline assignment: CDR1 SGHRS and CDR2 YFSETQ. The CDR3 reads CASSLALVRASYNEQFF. For the CDR3, the DNA is TGCGCCAGCAGCTTGGCGTTAGTGCGGGCGTCCTACAATGAGCAGTTCTTC.

The table lists this clonotype with a count of one. The rearrangement uses TRBV11-2 and TRBJ2-1; 10 bases line up with TRBD1. The germline V gene has CDR1 SGHAT and CDR2 FQNNGV. The ends lost 5 bases at V and 8 bases at J; junction bases unmatched: 12. The CDR3 is 16 amino acids. The chain's CDR3 is CASSQGQGTTGHEQFF. CDR3 bases: TGTGCCAGCAGCCAGGGACAGGGGACTACTGGGCATGAGCAGTTCTTC.

A remark on this clonotype: A much larger clone differs from this one at a single base, so this may be a read error. The V and J genes are TRBV20-1 and TRBJ2-5, with 8 bases fitting TRBD2. CDR3 length: 14 residues. CDR1 DFQATT and CDR2 SNEGSKA come from the germline V gene (reference sequence). CDR3 in amino acids: CSGRRVAGQETQHF. The CDR3 region has the DNA TGCAGTGGCCGCAGAGTAGCGGGACAAGAGACCCAGCACTTC.

This clonotype was observed many times. The V and J genes are TRBV20-1 and TRBJ2-4; 7 bases match TRBD2. The germline V gene has CDR1 DFQATT and CDR2 SNEGSKA (reference sequence). J lost 7 bases, V lost 1 base, and 7 bases had no gene match. The CDR3 is 14 amino acids. CDR3 DNA: TGCAGTGCTAGAGGGGAGGGGTCAGGGAACATTCAGTACTTC. Encoded protein: CSARGEGSGNIQYF.

This clonotype was picked up many times. The chain joins TRBV2 to TRBJ1-4; D is possibly TRBD1 (5 bases). CDR1 and CDR2 from the germline V gene are SNHLY and FYNNEI. V was pared by 4 bases and J by 5 bases, with 14 bases between. CDR3 length: 15 residues. CDR3 sequence: CASSGLGTANEKLFF. CDR3 in DNA: TGTGCCAGCAGTGGCCTCGGGACCGCGAATGAAAAACTGTTTTTT.

The V call is TRBV25-1, the J call TRBJ1-5; tentative D call: TRBD1 (5 bases). The V gene's germline CDR1 is MGHDK and CDR2 SYGVNS. The CDR3 is 14 amino acids. The V gene lost 5 bases and the J gene lost 4 bases, with 12 bases spanning the gap. In DNA form, the CDR3 reads TGTGCCAGCAGTCCCAGGGTCGATAATCAGCCCCAGCATTTT. Amino acid sequence: CASSPRVDNQPQHF. Using reference TRBV25-1 and TRBJ1-5 for the parts outside the CDR3, the full variable domain is EADIYQTPRYLVIGTGKKITLECSQTMGHDKMYWYQQDPGMELHLIHYSYGVNSTEKGDLSSESTVSRIRTEHFPLTLESARPSHTSQYLCASSPRVDNQPQHFGDGTRLSIL.

This clonotype showed up many times. This chain uses TRBV3-1 with TRBJ2-3, with D possibly being TRBD2 (6 bases). V lost 3 bases to trimming and J lost 5 bases, with 15 bases between them. Looked up from germline, CDR1 is LGHDT and CDR2 is YNNKEL (reference sequence). The CDR3 has 15 amino acids. The CDR3 DNA follows: TGTGCCAGCAGCCAGACCCTAGCGTACAAAGATACGCAGTATTTT. Translation: CASSQTLAYKDTQYF.

This clonotype was picked up many times. The CDR3 region is CATRPYTSDLQETQYF. The CDR3 DNA sequence: TGTGCCACTCGCCCTTACACTAGCGACTTACAAGAGACCCAGTACTTC. The chain has TRBV6-1 and TRBJ2-5, with 7 bases aligning to TRBD2. V shed 10 bases, J shed 2 bases, and the junction held 16 bases outside the gene matches. Germline-derived CDR1 and CDR2 are MNHNS and SASEGT. The CDR3 consists of 16 residues.

The V gene is TRBV5-1, the J gene TRBJ2-3; 11 nucleotides align to TRBD2. CDR1 and CDR2 (germline): SGHRS, YFSETQ. The trim removed 4 bases at V and 5 bases at J, leaving 9 bases unmatched. The CDR3 contains 16 residues. CDR3: CASSLGTSGPKDTQYF. The CDR3 DNA is TGCGCCAGCAGCCTCGGGACTAGCGGACCTAAAGATACGCAGTATTTT.

This clonotype occurred many times. The gene calls are TRBV20-1 and TRBJ2-1; TRBD2 agrees at 7 bases. CDR3 length: 12 amino acids. Trimming took 1 base from V and 13 from J; bases not matched to a gene: 7. The germline gives CDR1 DFQATT, CDR2 SNEGSKA (reference sequence). The chain's CDR3 is CSARGLQRGQFF. The CDR3 region has the DNA TGCAGTGCTAGAGGGCTTCAGCGGGGCCAGTTCTTC.